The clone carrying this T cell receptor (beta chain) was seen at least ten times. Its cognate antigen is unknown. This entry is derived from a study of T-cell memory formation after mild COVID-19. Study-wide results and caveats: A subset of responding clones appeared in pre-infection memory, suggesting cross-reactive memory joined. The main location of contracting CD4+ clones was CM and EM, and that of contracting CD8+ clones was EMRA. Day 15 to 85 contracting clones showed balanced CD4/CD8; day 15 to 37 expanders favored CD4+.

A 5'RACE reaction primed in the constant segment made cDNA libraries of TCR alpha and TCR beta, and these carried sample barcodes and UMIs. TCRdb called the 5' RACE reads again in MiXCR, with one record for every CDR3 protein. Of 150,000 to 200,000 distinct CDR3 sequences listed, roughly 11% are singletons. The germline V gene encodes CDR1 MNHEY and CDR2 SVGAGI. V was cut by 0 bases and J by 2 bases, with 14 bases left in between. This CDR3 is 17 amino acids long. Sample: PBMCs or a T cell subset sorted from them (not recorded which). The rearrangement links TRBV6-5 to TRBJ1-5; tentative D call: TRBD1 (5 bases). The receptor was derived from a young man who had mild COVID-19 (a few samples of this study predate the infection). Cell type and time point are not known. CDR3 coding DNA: TGTGCCAGCAGTTACTCGGGGCCACCCGTCGGCAATCAGCCCCAGCATTTT. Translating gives CASSYSGPPVGNQPQHF.